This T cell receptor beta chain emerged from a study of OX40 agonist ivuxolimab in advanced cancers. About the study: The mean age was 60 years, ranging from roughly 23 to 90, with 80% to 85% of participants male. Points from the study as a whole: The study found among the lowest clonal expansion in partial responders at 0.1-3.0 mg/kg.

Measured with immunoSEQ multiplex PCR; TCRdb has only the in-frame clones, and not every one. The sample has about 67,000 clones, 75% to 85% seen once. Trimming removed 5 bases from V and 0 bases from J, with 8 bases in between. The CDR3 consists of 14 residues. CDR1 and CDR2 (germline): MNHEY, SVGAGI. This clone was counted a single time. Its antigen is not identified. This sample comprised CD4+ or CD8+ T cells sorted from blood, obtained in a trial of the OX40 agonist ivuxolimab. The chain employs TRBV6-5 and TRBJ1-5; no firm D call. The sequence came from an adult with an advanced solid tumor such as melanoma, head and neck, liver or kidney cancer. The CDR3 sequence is CASSEGYSNQPQHF. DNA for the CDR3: TGTGCCAGCAGTGAAGGGTATAGCAATCAGCCCCAGCATTTT.